A single sample is the source of the 28 T cell receptor beta chains below, sequenced in a study of T cells in Graves' hyperthyroidism and ophthalmopathy. RNA transcripts provided the source from which TCR beta CDR3 regions were amplified. The HTBI primer set served for first-round RT-PCR of the TCR CDR3. MiXCR was run by TCRdb on the multiplex PCR reads, yielding one entry per CDR3 protein. The table shows almost 500,000 distinct CDR3 sequences, with approximately 22% occurring only once. Source material: blood. These receptors were taken from a woman aged 70-85 years with Graves' ophthalmopathy.

This clonotype was observed a handful of times. This chain links TRBV6-5 with TRBJ1-1, with D maybe TRBD1 (6 bases). Trimming left V 0 bases short and J 10 bases short, with 15 bases between. Per germline, CDR1 MNHEY and CDR2 SVGAGI. This CDR3 region has 14 residues. The DNA of the CDR3 is TGTGCCAGCAGTTACTCGAGGCAGGGGCCGGGAGCTTTCTTT. This sequence encodes CASSYSRQGPGAFF.

The CDR3 nucleotides read TGTGCCAGCAGCCAAGATAGCGGGAGGGCCGGGACAGATACGCAGTATTTT. Translating gives CASSQDSGRAGTDTQYF. The V and J genes are TRBV3-1 and TRBJ2-3; 11 bases line up with TRBD2. Germline CDR1 is LGHDT and CDR2 is YNNKEL (reference sequence). The CDR3 covers 17 residues. The ends lost 0 bases at V and 3 bases at J; junction bases unmatched: 5.

With regard to this clonotype: A junction boundary mismatches the germline segment, possibly from a read error. This sequence joins TRBV30 and TRBJ1-1; 8 bases line up with TRBD1. Germline CDR1 and CDR2: GTSNPN and SVGIG (reference sequence). The length of the CDR3 is 14 residues. In DNA, the CDR3 is TGTGTCTGGAGTAAGACAGGGGTGGGCACTGAAGCTTTCTTT. Protein sequence: CVWSKTGVGTEAFF.

V usage is TRBV19 and J usage is TRBJ1-4, with 8 bases lining up with TRBD1. Germline V gives CDR1 LNHDA, CDR2 SQIVND (reference sequence). Unmatched junction bases numbered 5, after V lost 5 bases and J lost 0 bases. This CDR3 is built from 16 residues. CDR3 loop: CASSVKQGATNEKLFF. Here the CDR3 DNA reads TGTGCCAGTAGTGTCAAACAGGGGGCAACTAATGAAAAACTGTTTTTT. The whole variable domain, filled in from reference TRBV19 and TRBJ1-4, reads DGGITQSPKYLFRKEGQNVTLSCEQNLNHDAMYWYRQDPGQGLRLIYYSQIVNDFQKGDIAEGYSVSREKKESFPLTVTSAQKNPTAFYLCASSVKQGATNEKLFFGSGTQLSVL.

The chain recombines TRBV6-1 with TRBJ2-7, with TRBD1 matching over 7 bases. Germline trimming cut 6 bases from V and 5 bases from J; bases unmatched to any gene: 10. In germline, CDR1 is MNHNS, CDR2 SASEGT. This CDR3 region has 14 residues. The DNA for the CDR3 is TGTGCCAGCAGGCCCCCGACAGGGCACCACGAGCAGTACTTC. Translating gives CASRPPTGHHEQYF.

Of note for this clonotype: This could be a read error, since a much larger clone is one nucleotide away. The chain employs TRBV28 and TRBJ2-7, with a weak D call TRBD2 (5 bases). In germline, CDR1 is MDHEN, CDR2 SYDVKM. This CDR3 contains 11 residues. As DNA, the CDR3 is TGTGCGGGGAGTTTCATCGAAGAGCAGTACTTC. It translates to CAGSFIEEQYF.

This clonotype occurred a few times. The chain combines TRBV3-1 with TRBJ2-5, with D unclear. This CDR3 has 14 residues. V lost 2 bases, J lost 1 base, and 8 bases lay in between. CDR1 LGHDT and CDR2 YNNKEL come from the germline V gene (reference sequence). The CDR3 DNA reads as TGTGCCAGCAGCCAAAGTCACCTCCAAGAGACCCAGTACTTC. This translates into CASSQSHLQETQYF.

This clonotype has just a few counts. The chain couples TRBV5-1 to TRBJ1-4; D may be TRBD1 (5 bases). This CDR3 contains 13 residues. The V end was cut by 5 bases, the J end by 8 bases, with 13 bases between. The germline V gene has CDR1 SGHRS and CDR2 YFSETQ. CDR3 coding DNA: TGCGCCAGCAGATCGGGGGAGGGCGAAAAACTGTTTTTT. Its translation is CASRSGEGEKLFF.

This clonotype was recorded many times. CDR3 sequence reads: CASGRPDRDYEQYF. The CDR3 bases are TGTGCCAGCGGTCGGCCTGACAGGGACTACGAGCAGTACTTC. The chain joins TRBV7-9 to TRBJ2-7; TRBD1 matches 7 bases. This CDR3 has 14 amino acids. Germline V CDR1 and CDR2: SEHNR, FQNEAQ (reference sequence). The ends lost 8 bases at V and 3 bases at J; junction bases unmatched: 10.

The V gene is TRBV5-1, the J gene TRBJ2-1; either TRBD1 or TRBD2 may supply D (5 bases each). Trimming stripped 4 bases from V and 0 bases from J, with 11 bases between. The CDR3 runs to 15 residues. The germline V gene encodes CDR1 SGHRS and CDR2 YFSETQ. The CDR3: CASSPPGTSYNEQFF. CDR3 coding DNA: TGCGCCAGCAGCCCACCCGGGACCTCCTACAATGAGCAGTTCTTC.

This clonotype has only one observation. The J gene is TRBJ1-5, the V gene TRBV18; D gene ambiguous. This CDR3 has 15 amino acids. Germline assignment: CDR1 KGHSH and CDR2 LQKENI. The germline V and J ends were trimmed by 3 bases and 3 bases, with 12 bases remaining between them. The CDR3 sequence is CASSPDGGINQPQHF. The CDR3 bases are TGTGCCAGCTCACCCGACGGAGGGATCAATCAGCCCCAGCATTTT.

The rearrangement joins TRBV7-9 to TRBJ1-2; no clear D gene. From germline, CDR1 is SEHNR and CDR2 FQNEAQ (reference sequence). Between the trimmed V and J ends, which lost 1 base and 5 bases, there was a span of 17 bases. This CDR3 contains 16 residues. The CDR3 DNA is TGTGCCAGCAGCTTAGTTGGTACAGAGAGTAGGTATGGCTACACCTTC. Protein product: CASSLVGTESRYGYTF.

The chain has TRBV9 and TRBJ2-3; 10 nucleotides agree with TRBD2. Per the germline V gene, CDR1 is SGDLS and CDR2 is YYNGEE. After removal of 4 bases from V and 0 bases from J, the junction contained 11 bases not matched to a gene. This CDR3 is 18 amino acids long. CDR3 DNA sequence: TGTGCCAGCAGCCCTGGACTAGCGGCAACACCTAGCACAGATACGCAGTATTTT. Translation: CASSPGLAATPSTDTQYF.

In this sample, this clonotype turned up a few times. The chain couples TRBV6-1 to TRBJ2-5; D may correspond to TRBD1 or TRBD2 (5 bases each). The CDR3 loop spans 13 amino acids. CDR1 and CDR2 from the germline V gene are MNHNS and SASEGT. Trimming cost V 4 bases and J 5 bases, with 11 bases left between them. CDR3 residues: CASSGGTSETQYF. The CDR3 bases are TGTGCCAGCAGTGGGGGGACCTCGGAGACCCAGTACTTC.

This clonotype was observed a few times. This sequence joins TRBV20-1 and TRBJ1-5; D may be TRBD1 (5 bases). Trimming cost V 1 base and J 10 bases, with 17 bases left between them. The germline gives CDR1 DFQATT, CDR2 SNEGSKA (reference sequence). This CDR3 region has 14 residues. The DNA for the CDR3 is TGCAGTGCTAGAGGTGGGGCTCATTCCGGACCCCAGCATTTT. This translates into CSARGGAHSGPQHF.

The sample holds a few counts of this clonotype. This chain links TRBV30 with TRBJ2-1; D is possibly TRBD2 (7 bases). Germline V gene data show CDR1 as GTSNPN and CDR2 as SVGIG (reference sequence). V was shortened by 3 bases and J by 0 bases, with 15 bases between the two germline ends. The CDR3 extends over 16 amino acids. DNA of the CDR3: TGTGCCTGGAGGCGGGGGCTCTCGACCTCCTACAATGAGCAGTTCTTC. Encoded protein: CAWRRGLSTSYNEQFF.

The rearrangement joins TRBV6-1 to TRBJ2-1, with 8 bases that match TRBD2. V lost 6 bases and J lost 0; bases outside the gene matches: 7. Germline V lookup: CDR1 MNHNS, CDR2 SASEGT. CDR3 length equals 16 residues. The CDR3 coding sequence is TGTGCCAGCAGGGGAAGCGGGGGTAGCTCCTACAATGAGCAGTTCTTC. Translating it yields CASRGSGGSSYNEQFF.

This clonotype was found once. The chain employs TRBV4-3 and TRBJ2-7; D is uncertain. The germline V gene has CDR1 LGHNA and CDR2 YSLEER. Trimming stripped 3 bases from V and 2 bases from J, with 17 bases between. The CDR3 is made up of 16 amino acids. For the CDR3, the DNA is TGCGCCAGCAGCCATTATATTTCGAGCGACACCTACGAGCAGTACTTC. Its protein product is CASSHYISSDTYEQYF.

The chain carries TRBV7-2 and TRBJ2-1, with 8 bases lining up with TRBD2. CDR1 is SGHTA and CDR2 is FQGNSA in the germline V gene. Trimming removed 1 base from V and 5 bases from J; junction bases left unmatched: 4. This CDR3 spans 15 amino acids. Here the CDR3 reads CASSLELAAHNEQFF. The CDR3 bases are TGTGCCAGCAGCTTAGAACTAGCGGCACACAATGAGCAGTTCTTC.

This sequence joins TRBV4-1 and TRBJ2-5; D is unclear. Trimming stripped 3 bases from V and 4 bases from J, with 12 bases between. The CDR3 consists of 14 residues. CDR1 MGHRA and CDR2 YSYEKL come from the germline V gene. The CDR3 loop reads CASSHTEASETQYF. The CDR3 DNA sequence: TGCGCCAGCAGCCACACCGAGGCTTCAGAGACCCAGTACTTC.

This clonotype was found a few times. The rearrangement links TRBV12-3 or TRBV12-4 to TRBJ1-2, with TRBD1 as a possible D gene (5 bases). V was pared by 2 bases and J by 5 bases, with 21 bases between. CDR3 length: 17 amino acids. The CDR3 protein is CASSLTQGGLSQYGYTF. CDR3 coding DNA: TGTGCCAGCAGTTTAACGCAGGGCGGCCTAAGCCAGTATGGCTACACCTTC.

The table lists this clonotype with a few counts. The gene calls are TRBV18 and TRBJ2-7, with TRBD2 matching 9 bases. Per germline, CDR1 KGHSH and CDR2 LQKENI. The CDR3 contains 15 residues. The J segment lost 0 bases and the V segment lost 3 bases, leaving 3 bases of the junction unmatched. CDR3 coding DNA: TGTGCCAGCTCACCGGGTAGCGGGAGCTCCTACGAGCAGTACTTC. Protein product: CASSPGSGSSYEQYF. Using reference TRBV18 and TRBJ2-7 for the parts outside the CDR3, the full variable domain is NAGVMQNPRHLVRRRGQEARLRCSPMKGHSHVYWYRQLPEEGLKFMVYLQKENIIDESGMPKERFSAEFPKEGPSILRIQQVVRGDSAAYFCASSPGSGSSYEQYFGPGTRLTVT.

This clonotype has at least ten counts. This chain links TRBV7-2 with TRBJ2-2, with 12 positions matching TRBD2. The trim removed 1 base at V and 1 base at J, leaving 1 base unmatched. CDR3 length equals 17 residues. Germline values: CDR1 SGHTA, CDR2 FQGNSA. In DNA, the CDR3 is TGTGCCAGCAGCTTAGTGGGACTAGCGGGGAACACCGGGGAGCTGTTTTTT. Its translation: CASSLVGLAGNTGELFF. The complete variable domain, with remaining parts taken from reference TRBV7-2 and TRBJ2-2, reads GAGVSQSPSNKVTEKGKDVELRCDPISGHTALYWYRQSLGQGLEFLIYFQGNSAPDKSGLPSDRFSAERTGGSVSTLTIQRTQQEDSAVYLCASSLVGLAGNTGELFFGEGSRLTVL.

This clonotype was seen at least ten times. The chain joins TRBV28 to TRBJ2-5; the D is unclear. This CDR3 spans 15 amino acids. Germline-derived CDR1 and CDR2 are MDHEN and SYDVKM. The V gene lost 3 bases and the J gene lost 1 base, with 12 bases spanning the gap. CDR3 in amino acids: CASSLVAPPQETQYF. The CDR3 bases are TGTGCCAGCAGTTTGGTGGCACCCCCCCAAGAGACCCAGTACTTC.

As to this clonotype: A much larger clone lies a single base off, so this may be a read error. This chain links TRBV12-3 or TRBV12-4 with TRBJ2-5; perhaps TRBD2 as D (5 bases). V dropped 3 bases and J dropped 7 bases, with 12 bases sitting between them. The CDR3 totals 13 residues. CDR3 protein: CASSLTGMGTQYF. The DNA for the CDR3 is TGTGCCAGCAGTTTGACGGGGATGGGGACCCAGTACTTC.

This clonotype showed up just a few times. The rearrangement uses TRBV20-1 and TRBJ2-5; weak D call: TRBD1 (6 bases). The V gene's germline CDR1 is DFQATT and CDR2 SNEGSKA (reference sequence). The V end lost 4 bases, the J end lost 1 base, and 16 bases lay between the germline ends. CDR3 length: 15 residues. In DNA form, the CDR3 reads TGCAGTGCTATTGGAGACAGGAGGAGCCAAGAGACCCAGTACTTC. This sequence encodes CSAIGDRRSQETQYF.

The genes are TRBV12-3 or TRBV12-4 and TRBJ2-5; 7 nucleotides align to TRBD1. V lost 5 bases to trimming and J lost 13 bases; unmatched junction nucleotides: 7. This CDR3 contains 11 residues. The CDR3 DNA reads TGTGCCAGCAGTCTTGGACAGGATCCGTACTTC. Protein: CASSLGQDPYF.

This clonotype was detected only a few times. The chain combines TRBV24-1 with TRBJ1-5; possible D gene TRBD1, 5 bases. CDR1 KGHDR and CDR2 SFDVKD come from the germline V gene. The CDR3 sequence is 15 residues long. Trimming removed 3 bases at V and 5 bases at J, with 13 bases between. CDR3 protein: CATSDTRQRHQPQHF. In nucleotides, the CDR3 is TGTGCCACCAGTGATACAAGACAGAGACATCAGCCCCAGCATTTT.